The 9 T cell receptor beta chains reported below all come from one sample, sequenced in a study of OX40 agonist ivuxolimab in advanced cancers. The repertoire was sequenced with immunoSEQ multiplex PCR; TCRdb's copy has only in-frame clones and lacks some. The sample records roughly 80,000 clones, about nine tenths being singletons. The source material was CD4+ or CD8+ T cells sorted from blood, sampled in a trial of the OX40 agonist ivuxolimab. These receptor sequences come from an adult with an advanced solid tumor such as melanoma, head and neck, liver or kidney cancer.

The chain employs TRBV29-1 and TRBJ2-5, with D possibly TRBD1 on 5 matching bases. The CDR3 has 13 amino acids. Germline V gene lookup returns CDR1 SQVTM and CDR2 ANQGSEA. The V and J ends lost 5 bases and 2 bases respectively, with 12 bases between them. DNA for the CDR3: TGCAGCGTTACGAAGGGGTCACAAGAGACCCAGTACTTC. It is translated as CSVTKGSQETQYF.

The rearrangement uses TRBV7-9 and TRBJ2-1, with 13 positions matching TRBD2. Germline V gives CDR1 SEHNR, CDR2 FQNEAQ (reference sequence). This CDR3 has 15 amino acids. Trimming took 4 bases from V and 5 from J; bases not matched to a gene: 2. CDR3 in DNA: TGTGCCAGCAGCTCCGGGACTAGCGGGAACAATGAGCAGTTCTTC. It is translated as CASSSGTSGNNEQFF.

V and J are TRBV11-2 and TRBJ2-5; D gene uncertain. This CDR3 is 12 amino acids long. The germline V and J ends were trimmed by 2 bases and 5 bases, with 6 bases remaining between them. Germline-derived CDR1 and CDR2 are SGHAT and FQNNGV. CDR3 DNA: TGTGCCAGCAGCTTAAGCCACGAGACCCAGTACTTC. Protein sequence: CASSLSHETQYF.

The gene calls are TRBV11-2 and TRBJ1-4; 8 nucleotides match TRBD1. Germline lookup yields CDR1 SGHAT and CDR2 FQNNGV. J gave up 7 bases and V 6 bases, and 7 bases lay outside the gene matches. The CDR3 runs 14 residues. The CDR3 is CASSPPGGFEKLFF. The CDR3 region has the DNA TGTGCCAGCAGTCCCCCAGGGGGCTTTGAAAAACTGTTTTTT.

The rearrangement links TRBV7-9 to TRBJ2-1, with 9 nucleotides matching TRBD2. CDR1 is SEHNR, CDR2 FQNEAQ, per germline (reference sequence). V shed 0 bases and J 16 bases; nucleotides not matched to a gene: 10. CDR3 length equals 14 residues. The CDR3 DNA reads TGTGCCAGCAGCTTAGCTGAGGGGTCGGGGACTAGCTTCTTC. Protein product: CASSLAEGSGTSFF. Combining the CDR3 with reference TRBV7-9 and TRBJ2-1 gives the whole variable domain DTGVSQNPRHKITKRGQNVTFRCDPISEHNRLYWYRQTLGQGPEFLTYFQNEAQLEKSRLLSDRFSAERPKGSFSTLEIQRTEQGDSAMYLCASSLAEGSGTSFFGPGTRLTVL.

This clone was counted a single time. CDR3 region: CSAQGQRNTEAFF. The CDR3 region has the DNA TGCAGCGCCCAGGGACAGAGGAACACTGAAGCTTTCTTT. The chain couples TRBV29-1 to TRBJ1-1, with TRBD1 identical over 7 bases. CDR3 length: 13 residues. The junction had 6 bases not matched to a gene; V was cut back by 7 bases and J by 1 base. Looked up from germline, CDR1 is SQVTM and CDR2 is ANQGSEA.

Remarks on this clone: This same CDR3 is encoded by further DNA sequences in the sample. This chain joins TRBV7-9 and TRBJ2-7, with a tentative D call TRBD2 (7 bases). The CDR3 sequence is 13 residues long. The ends were cut back, 0 bases at V and 7 bases at J, with 10 bases in the middle. Germline CDR1 SEHNR, CDR2 FQNEAQ (reference sequence). CDR3 sequence: CASSLAGGGEQYF. The CDR3 DNA reads TGTGCCAGCAGCTTAGCGGGAGGGGGTGAGCAGTACTTC.

The gene calls are TRBV10-3 and TRBJ2-1; no definite D call. The ends were cut back, 4 bases at V and 12 bases at J, with 13 bases in the middle. CDR1 is ENHRY, CDR2 SYGVKD, per germline. There are 12 residues in the CDR3. The CDR3 region has the DNA TGTGCCATCAGTGCTTCCGGGCGAGGGCAGTTCTTC. Its translation is CAISASGRGQFF.

The chain is built from TRBV5-6 and TRBJ1-5; no firm D call. Germline lookup yields CDR1 SGHDT and CDR2 YYEEEE. Trimming took off 1 base at V and 6 bases at J, with 11 bases between the two ends. The CDR3 sequence is 14 residues long. The CDR3 bases are TGTGCCAGCAGCTTGCTGGGTTCGGGTCAGCCCCAGCATTTT. Its translation is CASSLLGSGQPQHF.